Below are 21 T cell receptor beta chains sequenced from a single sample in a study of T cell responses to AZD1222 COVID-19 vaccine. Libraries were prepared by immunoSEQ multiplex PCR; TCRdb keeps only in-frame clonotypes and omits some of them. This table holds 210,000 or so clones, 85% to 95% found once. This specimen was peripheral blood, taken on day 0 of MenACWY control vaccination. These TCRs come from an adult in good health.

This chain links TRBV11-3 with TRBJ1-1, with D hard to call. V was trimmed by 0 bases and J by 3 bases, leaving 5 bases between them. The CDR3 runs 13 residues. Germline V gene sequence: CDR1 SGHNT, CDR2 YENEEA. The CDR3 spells CASSLDADTEAFF. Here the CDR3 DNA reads TGTGCCAGCAGCTTAGACGCGGACACTGAAGCTTTCTTT.

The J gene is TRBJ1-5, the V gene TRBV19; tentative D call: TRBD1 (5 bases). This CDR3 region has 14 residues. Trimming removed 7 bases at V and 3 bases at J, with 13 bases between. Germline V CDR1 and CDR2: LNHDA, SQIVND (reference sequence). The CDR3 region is CASIDSPFNQPQHF. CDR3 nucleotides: TGTGCCAGTATCGACAGTCCTTTCAATCAGCCCCAGCATTTT.

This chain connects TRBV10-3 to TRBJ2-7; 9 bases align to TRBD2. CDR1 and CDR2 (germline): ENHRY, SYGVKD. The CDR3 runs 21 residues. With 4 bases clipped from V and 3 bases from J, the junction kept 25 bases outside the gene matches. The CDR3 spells CAISGTGLAGPPQKYFYEQYF. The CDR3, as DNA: TGTGCCATCAGTGGGACGGGGCTAGCGGGGCCTCCCCAGAAATATTTCTACGAGCAGTACTTC.

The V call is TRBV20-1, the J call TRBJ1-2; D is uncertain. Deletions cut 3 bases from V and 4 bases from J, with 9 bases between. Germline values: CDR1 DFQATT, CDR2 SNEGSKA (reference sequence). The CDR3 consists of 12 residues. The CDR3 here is CSASWQVYGYTF. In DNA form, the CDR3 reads TGCAGTGCTAGTTGGCAGGTCTATGGCTACACCTTC.

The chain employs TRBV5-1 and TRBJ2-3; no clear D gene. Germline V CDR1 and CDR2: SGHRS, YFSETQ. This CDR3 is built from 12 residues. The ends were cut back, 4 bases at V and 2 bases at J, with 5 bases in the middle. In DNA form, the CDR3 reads TGCGCCAGCAGCATTTACACAGATACGCAGTATTTT. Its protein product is CASSIYTDTQYF.

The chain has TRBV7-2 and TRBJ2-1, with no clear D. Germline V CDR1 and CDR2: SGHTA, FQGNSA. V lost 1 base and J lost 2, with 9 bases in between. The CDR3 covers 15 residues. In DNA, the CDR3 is TGTGCCAGCAGCTTAGTTTACAGTACCTACAATGAGCAGTTCTTC. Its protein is CASSLVYSTYNEQFF.

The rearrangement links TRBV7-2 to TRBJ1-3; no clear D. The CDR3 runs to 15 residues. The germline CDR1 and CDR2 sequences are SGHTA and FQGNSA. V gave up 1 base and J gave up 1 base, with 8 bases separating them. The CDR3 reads CASSLEAFSGNTIYF. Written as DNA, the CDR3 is TGTGCCAGCAGCTTAGAAGCCTTTTCTGGAAACACCATATATTTT.

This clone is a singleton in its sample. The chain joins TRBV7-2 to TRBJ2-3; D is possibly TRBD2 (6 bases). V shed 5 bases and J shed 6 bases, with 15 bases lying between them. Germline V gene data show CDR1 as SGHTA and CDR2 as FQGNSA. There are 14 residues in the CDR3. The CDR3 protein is CASSPPGDRDTQYF. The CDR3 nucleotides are TGTGCCAGCAGCCCCCCGGGGGACCGTGATACGCAGTATTTT.

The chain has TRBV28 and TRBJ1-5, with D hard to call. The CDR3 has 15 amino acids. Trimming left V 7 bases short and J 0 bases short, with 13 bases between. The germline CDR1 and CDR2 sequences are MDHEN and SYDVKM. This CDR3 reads CASTPAGYSNQPQHF. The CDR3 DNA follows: TGTGCCAGCACCCCGGCAGGCTATAGCAATCAGCCCCAGCATTTT.

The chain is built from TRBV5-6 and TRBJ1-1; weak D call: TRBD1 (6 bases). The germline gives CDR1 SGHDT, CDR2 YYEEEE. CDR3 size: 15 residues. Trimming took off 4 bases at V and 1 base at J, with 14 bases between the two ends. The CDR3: CASSLYGQPNTEAFF. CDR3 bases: TGTGCCAGCAGCCTGTACGGACAGCCGAACACTGAAGCTTTCTTT.

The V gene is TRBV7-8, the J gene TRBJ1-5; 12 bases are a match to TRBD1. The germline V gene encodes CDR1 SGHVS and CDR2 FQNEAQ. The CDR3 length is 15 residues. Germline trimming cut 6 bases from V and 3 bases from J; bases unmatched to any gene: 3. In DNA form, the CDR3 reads TGTGCCAGCAGGCGGGACAGGGGGCCCAATCAGCCCCAGCATTTT. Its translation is CASRRDRGPNQPQHF.

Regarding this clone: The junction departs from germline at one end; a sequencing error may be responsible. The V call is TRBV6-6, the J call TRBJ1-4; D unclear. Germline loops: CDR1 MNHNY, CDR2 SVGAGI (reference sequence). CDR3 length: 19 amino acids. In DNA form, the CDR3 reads TGTGCCAGCAGCTACTCGCTTTCCCCCAAGGTCCCAACTAATGAAAAACTGTTTTTT. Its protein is CASSYSLSPKVPTNEKLFF.

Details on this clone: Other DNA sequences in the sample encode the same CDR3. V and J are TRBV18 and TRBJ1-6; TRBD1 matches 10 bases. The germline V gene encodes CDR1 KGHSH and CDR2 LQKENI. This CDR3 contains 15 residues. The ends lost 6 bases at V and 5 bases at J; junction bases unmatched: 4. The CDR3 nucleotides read TGTGCCAGCTCCCCCGGGACAGGGGATAATTCACCCCTCCACTTT. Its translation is CASSPGTGDNSPLHF.

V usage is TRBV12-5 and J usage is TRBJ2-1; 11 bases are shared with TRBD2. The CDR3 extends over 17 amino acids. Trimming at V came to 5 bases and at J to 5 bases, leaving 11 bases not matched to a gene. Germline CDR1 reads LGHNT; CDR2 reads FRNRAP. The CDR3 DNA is TGTGCTAGTGGTCCAAGACTAGCGGGGACCCCTAACAATGAGCAGTTCTTC. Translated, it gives CASGPRLAGTPNNEQFF.

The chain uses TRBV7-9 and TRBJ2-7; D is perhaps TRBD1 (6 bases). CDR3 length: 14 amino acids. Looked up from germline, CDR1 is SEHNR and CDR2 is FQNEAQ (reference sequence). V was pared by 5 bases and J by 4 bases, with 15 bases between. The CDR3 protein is CASSRTGSAYEQYF. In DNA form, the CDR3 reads TGTGCCAGCAGCCGAACAGGGTCCGCTTACGAGCAGTACTTC.

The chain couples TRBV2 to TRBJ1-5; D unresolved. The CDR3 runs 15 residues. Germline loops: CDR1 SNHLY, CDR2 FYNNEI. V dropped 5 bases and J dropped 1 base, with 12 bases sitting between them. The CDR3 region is CASSRGYRSNQPQHF. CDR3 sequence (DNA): TGTGCCAGCAGTCGGGGTTACCGGAGCAATCAGCCCCAGCATTTT.

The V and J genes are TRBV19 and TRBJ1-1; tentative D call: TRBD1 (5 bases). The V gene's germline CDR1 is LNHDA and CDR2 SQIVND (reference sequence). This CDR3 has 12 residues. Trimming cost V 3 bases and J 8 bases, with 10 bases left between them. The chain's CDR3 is CASSMGVSEAFF. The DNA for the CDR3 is TGTGCCAGTAGTATGGGGGTTAGCGAAGCTTTCTTT.

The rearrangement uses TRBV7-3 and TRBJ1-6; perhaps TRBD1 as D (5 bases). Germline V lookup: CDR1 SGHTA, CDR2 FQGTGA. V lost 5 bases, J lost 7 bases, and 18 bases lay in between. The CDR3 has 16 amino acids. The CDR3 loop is CASSMGRATGNSPLHF. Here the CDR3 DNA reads TGTGCCAGCAGCATGGGACGGGCAACGGGCAATTCACCCCTCCACTTT. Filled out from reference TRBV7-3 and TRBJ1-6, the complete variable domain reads GAGVSQTPSNKVTEKGKYVELRCDPISGHTALYWYRQSLGQGPEFLIYFQGTGAADDSGLPNDRFFAVRPEGSVSTLKIQRTERGDSAVYLCASSMGRATGNSPLHFGNGTRLTVT.

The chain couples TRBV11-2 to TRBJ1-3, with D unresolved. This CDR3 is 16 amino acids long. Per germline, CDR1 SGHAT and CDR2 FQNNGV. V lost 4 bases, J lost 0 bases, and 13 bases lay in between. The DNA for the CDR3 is TGTGCCAGCAGCTCTGGGATCCACACCTCTGGAAACACCATATATTTT. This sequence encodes CASSSGIHTSGNTIYF.

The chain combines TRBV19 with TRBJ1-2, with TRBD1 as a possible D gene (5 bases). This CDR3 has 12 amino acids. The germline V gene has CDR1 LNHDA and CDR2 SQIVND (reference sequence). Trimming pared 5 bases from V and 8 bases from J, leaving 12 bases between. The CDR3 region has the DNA TGTGCCAGTAGTGACCCAGGGTTAGGCTACACCTTC. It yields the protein CASSDPGLGYTF.

CDR3 residues: CASSFGTGSEQYF. For the CDR3, the DNA is TGTGCCAGCAGCTTTGGGACAGGGTCCGAGCAGTACTTC. This rearrangement joins TRBV7-7 to TRBJ2-7, with 9 bases fitting TRBD1. Germline CDR1 is SSHAT and CDR2 is FNYEAQ (reference sequence). This CDR3 is 13 amino acids long. Trimming at V came to 3 bases and at J to 6 bases, leaving 3 bases not matched to a gene.